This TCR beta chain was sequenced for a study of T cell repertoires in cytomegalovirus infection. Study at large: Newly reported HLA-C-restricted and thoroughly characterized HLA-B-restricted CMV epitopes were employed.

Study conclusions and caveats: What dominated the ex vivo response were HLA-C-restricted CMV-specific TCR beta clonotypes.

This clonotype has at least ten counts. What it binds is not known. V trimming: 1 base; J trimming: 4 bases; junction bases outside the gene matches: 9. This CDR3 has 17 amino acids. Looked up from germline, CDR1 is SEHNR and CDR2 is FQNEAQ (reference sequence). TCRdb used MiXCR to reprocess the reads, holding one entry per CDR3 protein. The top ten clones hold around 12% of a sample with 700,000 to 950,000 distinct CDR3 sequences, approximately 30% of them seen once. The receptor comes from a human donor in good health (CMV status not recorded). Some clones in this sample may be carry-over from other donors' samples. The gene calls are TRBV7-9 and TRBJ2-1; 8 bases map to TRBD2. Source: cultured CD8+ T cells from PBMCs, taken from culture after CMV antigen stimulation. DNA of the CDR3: TGTGCCAGCAGCTTAGTCGGAGCGGGGGATAGGTACAATGAGCAGTTCTTC. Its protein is CASSLVGAGDRYNEQFF.